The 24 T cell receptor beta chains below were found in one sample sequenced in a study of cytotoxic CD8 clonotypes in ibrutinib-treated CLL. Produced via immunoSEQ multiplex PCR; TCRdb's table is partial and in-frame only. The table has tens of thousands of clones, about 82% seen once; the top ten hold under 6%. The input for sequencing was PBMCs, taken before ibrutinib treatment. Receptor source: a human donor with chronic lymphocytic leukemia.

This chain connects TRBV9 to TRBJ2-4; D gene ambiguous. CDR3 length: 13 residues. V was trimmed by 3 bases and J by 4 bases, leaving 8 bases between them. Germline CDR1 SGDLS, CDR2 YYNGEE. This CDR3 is CASSGNSKNIQYF. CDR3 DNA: TGTGCCAGCAGCGGAAACTCAAAAAACATTCAGTACTTC.

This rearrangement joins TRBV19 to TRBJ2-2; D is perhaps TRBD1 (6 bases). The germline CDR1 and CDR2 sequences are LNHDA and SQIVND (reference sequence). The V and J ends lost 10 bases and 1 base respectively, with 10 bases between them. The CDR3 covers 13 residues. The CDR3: CATKTGNTGELFF. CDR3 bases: TGTGCCACAAAGACAGGGAACACCGGGGAGCTGTTTTTT.

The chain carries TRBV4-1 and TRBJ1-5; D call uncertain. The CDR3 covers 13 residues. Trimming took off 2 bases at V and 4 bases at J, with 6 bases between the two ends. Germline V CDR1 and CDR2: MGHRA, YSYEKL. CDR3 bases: TGCGCCAGCAGCCAATTCTTAAATCAGCCCCAGCATTTT. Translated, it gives CASSQFLNQPQHF.

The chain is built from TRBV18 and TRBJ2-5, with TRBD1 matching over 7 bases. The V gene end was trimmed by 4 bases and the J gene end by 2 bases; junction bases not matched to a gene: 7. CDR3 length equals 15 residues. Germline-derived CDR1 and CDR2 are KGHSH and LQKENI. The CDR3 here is CASSLPGTAQETQYF. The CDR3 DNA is TGTGCCAGCTCACTTCCGGGGACAGCGCAAGAGACCCAGTACTTC.

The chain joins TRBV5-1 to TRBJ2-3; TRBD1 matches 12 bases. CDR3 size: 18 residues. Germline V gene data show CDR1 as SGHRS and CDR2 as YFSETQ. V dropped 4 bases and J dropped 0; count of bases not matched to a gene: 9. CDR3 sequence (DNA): TGCGCCAGCAGCCGACAACCGGGACAGGGGGCAAGCACAGATACGCAGTATTTT. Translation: CASSRQPGQGASTDTQYF.

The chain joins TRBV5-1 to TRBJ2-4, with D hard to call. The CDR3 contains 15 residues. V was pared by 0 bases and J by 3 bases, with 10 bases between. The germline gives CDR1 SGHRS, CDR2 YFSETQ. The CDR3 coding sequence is TGCGCCAGCAGCTTGGGGTCGGTGGGCAAAAACATTCAGTACTTC. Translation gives CASSLGSVGKNIQYF.

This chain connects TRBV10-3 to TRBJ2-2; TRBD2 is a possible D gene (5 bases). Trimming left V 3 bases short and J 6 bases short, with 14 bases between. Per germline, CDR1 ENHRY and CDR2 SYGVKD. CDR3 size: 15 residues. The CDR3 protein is CAISDPTSSAGELFF. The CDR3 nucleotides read TGTGCCATCAGTGATCCCACTAGTTCCGCCGGGGAGCTGTTTTTT.

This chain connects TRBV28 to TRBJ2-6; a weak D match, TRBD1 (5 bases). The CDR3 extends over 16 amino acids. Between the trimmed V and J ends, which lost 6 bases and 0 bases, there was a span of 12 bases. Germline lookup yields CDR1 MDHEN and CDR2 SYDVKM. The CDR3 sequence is CASSDSSISGANVLTF. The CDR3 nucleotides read TGTGCCAGCAGCGACAGTTCGATCTCTGGGGCCAACGTCCTGACTTTC.

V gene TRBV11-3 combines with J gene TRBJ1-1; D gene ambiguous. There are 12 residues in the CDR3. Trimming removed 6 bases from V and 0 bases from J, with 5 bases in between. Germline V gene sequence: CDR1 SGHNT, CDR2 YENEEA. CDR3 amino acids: CASRSMNTEAFF. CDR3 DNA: TGTGCCAGCAGATCTATGAACACTGAAGCTTTCTTT.

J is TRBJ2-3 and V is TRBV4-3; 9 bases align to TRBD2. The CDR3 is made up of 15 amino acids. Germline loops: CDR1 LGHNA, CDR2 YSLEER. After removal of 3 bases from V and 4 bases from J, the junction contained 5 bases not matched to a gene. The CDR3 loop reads CASSQWTSVADTQYF. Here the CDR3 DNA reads TGCGCCAGCAGCCAGTGGACTAGCGTGGCAGATACGCAGTATTTT.

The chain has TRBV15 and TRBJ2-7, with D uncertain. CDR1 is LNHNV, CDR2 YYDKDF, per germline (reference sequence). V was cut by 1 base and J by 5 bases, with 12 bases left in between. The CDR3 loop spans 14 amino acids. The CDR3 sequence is CATSRGRTANEQYF. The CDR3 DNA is TGTGCCACCAGCAGAGGACGGACCGCCAACGAGCAGTACTTC.

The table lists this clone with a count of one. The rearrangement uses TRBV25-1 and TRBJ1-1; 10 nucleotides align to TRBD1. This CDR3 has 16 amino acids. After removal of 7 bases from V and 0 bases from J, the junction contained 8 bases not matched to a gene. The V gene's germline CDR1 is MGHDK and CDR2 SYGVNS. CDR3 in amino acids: CASNGQGGAMNTEAFF. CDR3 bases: TGTGCCAGCAACGGACAGGGGGGGGCAATGAACACTGAAGCTTTCTTT.

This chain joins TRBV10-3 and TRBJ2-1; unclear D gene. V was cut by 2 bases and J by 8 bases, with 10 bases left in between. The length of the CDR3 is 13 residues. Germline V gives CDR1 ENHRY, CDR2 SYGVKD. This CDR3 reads CAISESSFYEQFF. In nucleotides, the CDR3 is TGTGCCATCAGTGAGAGTAGTTTTTATGAGCAGTTCTTC.

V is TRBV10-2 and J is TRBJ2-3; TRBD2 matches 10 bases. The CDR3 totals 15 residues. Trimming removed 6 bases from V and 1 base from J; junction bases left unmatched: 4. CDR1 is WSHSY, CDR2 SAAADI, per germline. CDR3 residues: CASRTGTSGTDTQYF. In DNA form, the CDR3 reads TGCGCCAGCAGGACGGGGACTAGCGGCACAGATACGCAGTATTTT.

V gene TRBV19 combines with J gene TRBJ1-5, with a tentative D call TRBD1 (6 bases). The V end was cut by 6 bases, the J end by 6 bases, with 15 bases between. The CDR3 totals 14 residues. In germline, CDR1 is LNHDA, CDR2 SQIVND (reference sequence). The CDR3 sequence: CASRQQGPGQPQHF. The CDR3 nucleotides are TGTGCCAGTAGGCAACAGGGCCCCGGTCAGCCCCAGCATTTT.

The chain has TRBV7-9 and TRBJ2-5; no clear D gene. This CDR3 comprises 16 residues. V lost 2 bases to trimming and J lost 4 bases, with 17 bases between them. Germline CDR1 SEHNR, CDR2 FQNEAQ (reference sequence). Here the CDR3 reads CASSLWQTQTGETQYF. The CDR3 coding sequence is TGTGCCAGCAGCTTATGGCAGACCCAGACGGGAGAGACCCAGTACTTC. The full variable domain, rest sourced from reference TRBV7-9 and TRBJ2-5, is DTGVSQNPRHKITKRGQNVTFRCDPISEHNRLYWYRQTLGQGPEFLTYFQNEAQLEKSRLLSDRFSAERPKGSFSTLEIQRTEQGDSAMYLCASSLWQTQTGETQYFGPGTRLLVL.

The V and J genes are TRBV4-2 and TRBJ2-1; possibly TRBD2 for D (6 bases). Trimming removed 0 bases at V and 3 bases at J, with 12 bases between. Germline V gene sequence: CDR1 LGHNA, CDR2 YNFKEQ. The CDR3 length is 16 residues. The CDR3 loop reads CASSQEGASVYNEQFF. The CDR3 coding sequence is TGTGCCAGCAGCCAAGAAGGGGCTAGCGTCTACAATGAGCAGTTCTTC.

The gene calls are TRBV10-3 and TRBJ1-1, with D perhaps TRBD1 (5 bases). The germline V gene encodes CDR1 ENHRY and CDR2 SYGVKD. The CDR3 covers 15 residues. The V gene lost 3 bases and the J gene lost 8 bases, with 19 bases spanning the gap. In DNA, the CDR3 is TGTGCCATCAGTGACCGGGACCCTTCCTCCGCCGAAGCTTTCTTT. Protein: CAISDRDPSSAEAFF.

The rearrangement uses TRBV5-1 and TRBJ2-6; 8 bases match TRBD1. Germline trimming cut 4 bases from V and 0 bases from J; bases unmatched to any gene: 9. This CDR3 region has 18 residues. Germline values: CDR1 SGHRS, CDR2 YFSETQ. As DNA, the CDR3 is TGCGCCAGCAGCGGGATAGGGACAGGCACCTCTGGGGCCAACGTCCTGACTTTC. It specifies CASSGIGTGTSGANVLTF.

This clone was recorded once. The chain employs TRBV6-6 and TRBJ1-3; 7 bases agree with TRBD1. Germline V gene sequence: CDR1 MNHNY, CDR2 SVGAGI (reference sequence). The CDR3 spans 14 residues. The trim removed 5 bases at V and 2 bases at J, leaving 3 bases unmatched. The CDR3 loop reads CASSQQGTGNTIYF. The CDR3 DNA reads TGTGCCAGCAGTCAACAGGGGACTGGAAACACCATATATTTT.

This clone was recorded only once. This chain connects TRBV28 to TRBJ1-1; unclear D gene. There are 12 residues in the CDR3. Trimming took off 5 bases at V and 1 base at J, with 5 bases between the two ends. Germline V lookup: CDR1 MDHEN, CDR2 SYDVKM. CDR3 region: CASSPANTEAFF. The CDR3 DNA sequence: TGTGCCAGCAGTCCAGCGAACACTGAAGCTTTCTTT. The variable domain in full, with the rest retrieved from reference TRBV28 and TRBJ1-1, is DVKVTQSSRYLVKRTGEKVFLECVQDMDHENMFWYRQDPGLGLRLIYFSYDVKMKEKGDIPEGYSVSREKKERFSLILESASTNQTSMYLCASSPANTEAFFGQGTRLTVV.

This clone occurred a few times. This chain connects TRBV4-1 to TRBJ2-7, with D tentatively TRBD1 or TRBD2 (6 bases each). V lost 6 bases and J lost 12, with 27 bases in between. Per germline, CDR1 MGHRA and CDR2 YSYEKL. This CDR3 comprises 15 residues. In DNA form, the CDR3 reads TGCGCCAGCAGTGAAATCTTTGGACAGACTCTCGGGGGGTACTTC. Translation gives CASSEIFGQTLGGYF.

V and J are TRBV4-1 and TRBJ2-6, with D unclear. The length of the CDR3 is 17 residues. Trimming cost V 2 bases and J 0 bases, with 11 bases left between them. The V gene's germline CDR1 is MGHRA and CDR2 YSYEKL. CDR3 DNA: TGCGCCAGCAGCCAACCCACCCGGAGCTCTGGGGCCAACGTCCTGACTTTC. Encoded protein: CASSQPTRSSGANVLTF.

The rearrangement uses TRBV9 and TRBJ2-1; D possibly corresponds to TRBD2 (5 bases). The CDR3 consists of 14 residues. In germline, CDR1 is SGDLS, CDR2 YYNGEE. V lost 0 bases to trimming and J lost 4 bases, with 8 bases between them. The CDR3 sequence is CASSVESGYNEQFF. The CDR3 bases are TGTGCCAGCAGCGTAGAGAGCGGATACAATGAGCAGTTCTTC.